This T cell receptor (beta chain) was found in a study of CD8 T cells in Susac syndrome. It was with random hexamers that roughly 0.45 to 1 ug RNA was reverse transcribed. MiXCR was run by TCRdb on the immunoSEQ multiplex PCR reads, yielding one entry per CDR3 protein. The sample holds approximately 150,000 distinct CDR3 sequences, approximately 93% seen once. The V gene lost 0 bases and the J gene lost 0 bases, with 14 bases spanning the gap. In germline, CDR1 is MGHRA, CDR2 YSYEKL. The CDR3 has 17 residues. The rearrangement links TRBV4-1 to TRBJ1-2; D is unclear. The sample comprised CD4+ T cells from PBMCs. The sequence was obtained from a human donor in good health. CDR3 DNA: TGCGCCAGCAGCCAAGAGATGAACCTTCCTTCTAACTATGGCTACACCTTC. Residues: CASSQEMNLPSNYGYTF.